This T cell receptor beta chain was identified during a study of fetal regulatory T cell absence and autoimmunity. The data were produced by immunoSEQ multiplex PCR, yet TCRdb's version contains in-frame clones alone and is incomplete. The data show 95,000 to 100,000 clones, about three quarters seen once. V dropped 4 bases and J dropped 5; count of bases not matched to a gene: 13. This CDR3 is built from 18 residues. Germline assignment: CDR1 LGHNA and CDR2 YNFKEQ. This TCR derives from a male donor with IPEX syndrome. Sample: pancreas tissue. The V and J genes are TRBV4-2 and TRBJ2-5; 13 positions agree with TRBD2. CDR3 DNA: TGTGCCAGCAGCCGCGGGACTAGCGGGATCCTCCGAAGGGAGACCCAGTACTTC. This translates into CASSRGTSGILRRETQYF.